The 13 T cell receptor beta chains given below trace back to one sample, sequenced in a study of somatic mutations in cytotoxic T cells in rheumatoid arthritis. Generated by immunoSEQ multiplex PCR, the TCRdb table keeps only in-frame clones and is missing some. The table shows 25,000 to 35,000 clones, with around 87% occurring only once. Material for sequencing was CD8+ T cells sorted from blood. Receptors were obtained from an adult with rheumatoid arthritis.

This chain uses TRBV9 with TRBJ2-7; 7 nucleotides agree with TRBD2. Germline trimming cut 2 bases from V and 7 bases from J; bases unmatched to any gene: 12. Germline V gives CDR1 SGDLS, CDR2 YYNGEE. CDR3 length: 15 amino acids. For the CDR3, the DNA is TGTGCCAGCAGCGTGGGGGGGACCGCTACGATGGAGCAGTACTTC. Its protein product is CASSVGGTATMEQYF.

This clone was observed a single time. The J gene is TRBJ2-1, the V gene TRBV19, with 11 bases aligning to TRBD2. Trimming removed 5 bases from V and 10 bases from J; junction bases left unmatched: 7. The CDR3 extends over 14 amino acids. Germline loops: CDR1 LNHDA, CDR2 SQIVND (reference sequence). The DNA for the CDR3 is TGTGCCAGTAGTGGACTAGCGGGCCTTAGGGAGCAGTTCTTC. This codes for CASSGLAGLREQFF.

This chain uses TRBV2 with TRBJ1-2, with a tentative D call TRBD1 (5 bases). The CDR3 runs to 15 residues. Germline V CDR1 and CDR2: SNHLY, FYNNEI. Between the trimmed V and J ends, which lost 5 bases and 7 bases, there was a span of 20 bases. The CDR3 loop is CASSLDRERGGGYTF. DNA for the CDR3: TGTGCCAGCAGTTTGGACCGGGAAAGGGGTGGTGGCTACACCTTC.

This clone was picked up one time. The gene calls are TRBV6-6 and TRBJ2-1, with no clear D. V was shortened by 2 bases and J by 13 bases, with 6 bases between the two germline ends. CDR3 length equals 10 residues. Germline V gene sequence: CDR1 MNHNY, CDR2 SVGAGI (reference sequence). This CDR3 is CASSYGSQFF. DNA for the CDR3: TGTGCCAGCAGTTACGGTTCACAGTTCTTC.

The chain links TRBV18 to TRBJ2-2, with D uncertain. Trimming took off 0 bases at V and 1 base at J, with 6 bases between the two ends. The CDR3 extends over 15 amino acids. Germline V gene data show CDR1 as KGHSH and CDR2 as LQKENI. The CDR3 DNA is TGTGCCAGCTCACCACCTTCAAGGAACACCGGGGAGCTGTTTTTT. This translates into CASSPPSRNTGELFF.

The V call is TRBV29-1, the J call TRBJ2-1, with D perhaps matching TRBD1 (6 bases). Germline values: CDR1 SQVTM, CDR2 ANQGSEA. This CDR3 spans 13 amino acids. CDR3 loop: CGVRGSSYNEQFF. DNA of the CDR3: TGCGGAGTTAGGGGGTCCTCCTACAATGAGCAGTTCTTC.

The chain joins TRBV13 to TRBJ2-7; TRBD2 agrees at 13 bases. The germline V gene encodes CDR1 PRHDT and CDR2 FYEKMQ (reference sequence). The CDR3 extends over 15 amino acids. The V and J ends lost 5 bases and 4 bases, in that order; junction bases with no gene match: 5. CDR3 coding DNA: TGTGCCAGCAGCCCGGGACTAGCGGGGCTATACGAGCAGTACTTC. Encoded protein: CASSPGLAGLYEQYF.

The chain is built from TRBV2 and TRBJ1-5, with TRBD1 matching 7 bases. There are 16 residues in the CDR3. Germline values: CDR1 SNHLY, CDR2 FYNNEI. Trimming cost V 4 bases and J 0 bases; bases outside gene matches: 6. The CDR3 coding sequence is TGTGCCAGCAGTGCCCGGGACAGTTATAGCAATCAGCCCCAGCATTTT. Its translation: CASSARDSYSNQPQHF.

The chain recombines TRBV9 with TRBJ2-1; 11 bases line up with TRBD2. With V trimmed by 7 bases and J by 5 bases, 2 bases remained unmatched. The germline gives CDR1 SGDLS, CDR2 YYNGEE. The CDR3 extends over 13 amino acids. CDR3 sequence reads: CASRGLADNEQFF. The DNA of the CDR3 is TGTGCCAGCCGGGGACTAGCGGACAATGAGCAGTTCTTC.

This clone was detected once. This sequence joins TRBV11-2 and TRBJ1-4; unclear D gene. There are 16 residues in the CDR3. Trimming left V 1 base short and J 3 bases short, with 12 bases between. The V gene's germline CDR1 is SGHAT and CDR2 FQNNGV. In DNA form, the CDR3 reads TGTGCCAGCAGCTTAGGGAGGCGATCCGCTAATGAAAAACTGTTTTTT. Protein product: CASSLGRRSANEKLFF. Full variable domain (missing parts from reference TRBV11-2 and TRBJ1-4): EAGVAQSPRYKIIEKRQSVAFWCNPISGHATLYWYQQILGQGPKLLIQFQNNGVVDDSQLPKDRFSAERLKGVDSTLKIQPAKLEDSAVYLCASSLGRRSANEKLFFGSGTQLSVL.

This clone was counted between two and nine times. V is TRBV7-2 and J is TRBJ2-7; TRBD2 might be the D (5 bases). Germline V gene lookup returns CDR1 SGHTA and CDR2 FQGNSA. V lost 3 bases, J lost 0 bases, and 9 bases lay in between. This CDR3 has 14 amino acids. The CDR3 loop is CASSFEGYSYEQYF. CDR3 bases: TGTGCCAGCAGCTTCGAGGGTTACTCCTACGAGCAGTACTTC. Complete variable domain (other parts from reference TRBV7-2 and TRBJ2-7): GAGVSQSPSNKVTEKGKDVELRCDPISGHTALYWYRQSLGQGLEFLIYFQGNSAPDKSGLPSDRFSAERTGGSVSTLTIQRTQQEDSAVYLCASSFEGYSYEQYFGPGTRLTVT.

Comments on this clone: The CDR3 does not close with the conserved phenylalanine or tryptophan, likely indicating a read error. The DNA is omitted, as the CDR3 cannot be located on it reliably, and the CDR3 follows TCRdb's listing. The CDR3 spells CASIRDGE. This sequence joins TRBV6-6 and TRBJ1-1. Inclusive of both ends, the CDR3 amounts to 8 amino acids. CDR1 and CDR2 (germline): MNHNY, SVGAGI (reference sequence).

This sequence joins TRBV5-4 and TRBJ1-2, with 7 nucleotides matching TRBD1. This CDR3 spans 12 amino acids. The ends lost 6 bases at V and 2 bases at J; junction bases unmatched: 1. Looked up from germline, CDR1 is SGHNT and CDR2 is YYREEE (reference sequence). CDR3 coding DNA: TGTGCCAGCACCAGGGGGAACTATGGCTACACCTTC. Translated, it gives CASTRGNYGYTF.